Each of the 15 T cell receptor beta chains below was sequenced from the same sample in a study of blood T cell repertoires in COVID-19 (TCRdb year 2020). Receptor libraries were prepared by the immunoSEQ multiplex PCR assay. Entries here come from immuneACCESS through TCRdb and include only in-frame sequences with V and J called. Some clones fail to appear in such tables; in the studies checked, an unresolved V gene covers under half of the shortfall, and the cause of the remainder is unknown. Present in this sample are some 200,000 clones, 70% to 90% of which were seen just once. Approximately 2.8% of the sample is held by the ten biggest clonotypes. Source material: PBMCs or T cells enriched from blood (not recorded which). These receptors came from a woman in her forties or fifties in a cohort exposed to, infected with or recovered from COVID-19 (not recorded which).

This clone was detected only a few times. The V and J genes are TRBV7-9 and TRBJ2-3, with D possibly being TRBD2 (6 bases). This CDR3 is built from 14 residues. Trimming removed 7 bases at V and 4 bases at J, with 15 bases between. The germline CDR1 and CDR2 sequences are SEHNR and FQNEAQ (reference sequence). In nucleotides, the CDR3 is TGTGCCAGCAAAAACTGGGGGGACGCAGATACGCAGTATTTT. Encoded protein: CASKNWGDADTQYF.

The chain is built from TRBV7-2 and TRBJ1-1; possibly TRBD1 for D (5 bases). CDR1 is SGHTA and CDR2 is FQGNSA in the germline V gene. The CDR3 sequence is 14 residues long. V was clipped by 6 bases and J by 1 base, with 12 bases between them. Here the CDR3 DNA reads TGTGCCAGCAGACCCACAGGATCGAACACTGAAGCTTTCTTT. It yields the protein CASRPTGSNTEAFF.

The chain carries TRBV4-3 and TRBJ1-4; TRBD1 matches at 7 bases. The trim removed 1 base at V and 8 bases at J, leaving 1 base unmatched. The CDR3 length is 13 residues. CDR1 is LGHNA, CDR2 YSLEER, per germline. CDR3 nucleotides: TGCGCCAGCAGCCAAGCGGACAGGGAAAAACTGTTTTTT. It specifies CASSQADREKLFF.

The J gene is TRBJ2-5, the V gene TRBV24-1; 7 bases align to TRBD2. Losses at the gene ends were 4 bases for V and 3 bases for J; bases not matched to a gene: 7. The CDR3 totals 15 residues. Germline V gene sequence: CDR1 KGHDR, CDR2 SFDVKD. CDR3 DNA: TGTGCCACCAGTGACGGGCTAGCGGAGAAAGAGACCCAGTACTTC. Translation gives CATSDGLAEKETQYF.

The genes are TRBV28 and TRBJ2-3; 9 bases are a match to TRBD2. CDR1 is MDHEN, CDR2 SYDVKM, per germline. This CDR3 comprises 14 residues. After removal of 7 bases from V and 1 base from J, the junction contained 3 bases not matched to a gene. CDR3 in amino acids: CASTERGGTDTQYF. In nucleotides, the CDR3 is TGTGCCAGCACGGAGCGGGGGGGCACAGATACGCAGTATTTT. Drawing the rest from reference TRBV28 and TRBJ2-3, the complete variable domain is DVKVTQSSRYLVKRTGEKVFLECVQDMDHENMFWYRQDPGLGLRLIYFSYDVKMKEKGDIPEGYSVSREKKERFSLILESASTNQTSMYLCASTERGGTDTQYFGPGTRLTVL.

The chain employs TRBV18 and TRBJ2-1; perhaps TRBD1 as D (6 bases). The V end lost 1 base, the J end lost 1 base, and 11 bases lay between the germline ends. CDR1 and CDR2 from the germline V gene are KGHSH and LQKENI. The CDR3 sequence is 16 residues long. The DNA of the CDR3 is TGTGCCAGCTCACCACAAGAACAGGGTTCCTACAATGAGCAGTTCTTC. Protein sequence: CASSPQEQGSYNEQFF.

V usage is TRBV7-3 and J usage is TRBJ1-4, with D perhaps matching TRBD1 (6 bases). The germline V and J ends were trimmed by 2 bases and 6 bases, with 16 bases remaining between them. The CDR3 sequence is 16 residues long. Per germline, CDR1 SGHTA and CDR2 FQGTGA. The CDR3 coding sequence is TGTGCCAGCAGCTTAGGGGGCCGGGGAGAGGATGAAAAACTGTTTTTT. Its protein is CASSLGGRGEDEKLFF.

V is TRBV2 and J is TRBJ2-1, with 9 bases aligning to TRBD1. The trim removed 7 bases at V and 9 bases at J, leaving 13 bases unmatched. Looked up from germline, CDR1 is SNHLY and CDR2 is FYNNEI. This CDR3 has 15 amino acids. CDR3 protein: CASKDRGRGGSEQFF. The CDR3 nucleotides read TGTGCCAGCAAGGACAGGGGAAGGGGCGGAAGTGAGCAGTTCTTC.

This clone was picked up one time. The chain employs TRBV18 and TRBJ2-6; 7 bases are shared with TRBD1. The CDR3 spans 15 residues. CDR1 KGHSH and CDR2 LQKENI come from the germline V gene. V was pared by 3 bases and J by 4 bases, with 3 bases of the junction left unmatched. The CDR3 sequence: CASSPGQPGANVLTF. The CDR3 nucleotides read TGTGCCAGCTCACCGGGACAGCCAGGGGCCAACGTCCTGACTTTC.

This chain uses TRBV4-3 with TRBJ2-2; TRBD1 might be the D (5 bases). Trimming removed 4 bases at V and 1 base at J, with 16 bases between. The CDR3 is 17 residues long. Germline values: CDR1 LGHNA, CDR2 YSLEER. CDR3 nucleotide sequence: TGCGCCAGCAGCCTCGTCATCGACAGTAAGAACACCGGGGAGCTGTTTTTT. It is translated as CASSLVIDSKNTGELFF.

This chain connects TRBV18 to TRBJ2-7; TRBD2 aligns across 9 bases. Germline CDR1 and CDR2: KGHSH and LQKENI. The CDR3 is 15 amino acids. Trimming at V came to 0 bases and at J to 3 bases, leaving 3 bases not matched to a gene. The CDR3 nucleotides read TGTGCCAGCTCACCACCGGGACTAGCTATCTACGAGCAGTACTTC. Its protein product is CASSPPGLAIYEQYF.

This clone was found once. V and J are TRBV30 and TRBJ1-4; D is possibly TRBD1 (6 bases). Germline V gene lookup returns CDR1 GTSNPN and CDR2 SVGIG (reference sequence). CDR3 length: 12 amino acids. Trimming removed 0 bases at V and 7 bases at J, with 6 bases between. The CDR3 DNA is TGTGCCTGGAGTGTACAGGGTGAAAAACTGTTTTTT. Residues: CAWSVQGEKLFF.

V and J are TRBV6-2 or TRBV6-3 and TRBJ2-7; TRBD1 matches at 8 bases. The CDR3 has 11 amino acids. V was pared by 5 bases and J by 9 bases, with 3 bases of the junction left unmatched. Germline lookup yields CDR1 MNHEY and CDR2 SVGEGT. The CDR3 loop reads CASSTGTGQYF. CDR3 in DNA: TGTGCCAGCAGTACCGGGACAGGGCAGTACTTC.

The V call is TRBV5-5, the J call TRBJ2-1, with 7 bases lining up with TRBD2. V shed 0 bases, J shed 8 bases, and the junction held 2 bases outside the gene matches. Germline CDR1 is SGHKS and CDR2 is YYEKEE (reference sequence). This CDR3 is 13 amino acids long. The CDR3 loop reads CASSLGLADEQFF. The CDR3 nucleotides read TGTGCCAGCAGCTTGGGGCTAGCGGATGAGCAGTTCTTC.

V is TRBV5-1 and J is TRBJ2-7; D is possibly TRBD1 (6 bases). Trimming removed 0 bases from V and 1 base from J, with 14 bases in between. The CDR3 is 16 residues long. Germline V gene sequence: CDR1 SGHRS, CDR2 YFSETQ. The CDR3 coding sequence is TGCGCCAGCAGCTTGGGGCAGACAGGACCGTCCTACGAGCAGTACTTC. This translates into CASSLGQTGPSYEQYF.